Listed below are T cell receptor beta chains from one sample, sequenced in a study of patients with pleural tuberculosis. In TCRdb, the reads were re-called with MiXCR into one record per CDR3 protein. The table includes 29,000 or so distinct CDR3 sequences, 18% detected once. The sample consisted of peripheral blood. These receptors all stem from a human donor with pleural tuberculosis. Both conserved end residues are part of each CDR3. D genes are given only for firm matches. A row's size may be missing; if present it is once, few, many or a size class.

J,size,V,D,CDR3,DNA
TRBJ1-2,many,TRBV27,TRBD1,CASSFGTGILQGYTF,TGTGCCAGCAGTTTCGGGACAGGGATTCTTCAGGGCTACACCTTC
TRBJ1-1,many,TRBV19,TRBD1,CASSIDGQAWNTEAFF,TGTGCCAGTAGTATAGACGGACAGGCCTGGAACACTGAAGCTTTCTTT
TRBJ2-7,many,TRBV20-1,-,CSARFRPLLTYEQYF,TGCAGTGCTAGATTTCGCCCACTACTCACCTACGAGCAGTACTTC
TRBJ2-3,many,TRBV7-2,TRBD1,CASSEQGGTDTQYF,TGTGCCAGCAGCGAACAGGGGGGCACAGATACGCAGTATTTT
TRBJ1-2,-,TRBV20-1,TRBD1,CSARAIGQGYYGYTF,TGCAGTGCTAGGGCTATTGGACAGGGCTACTATGGCTACACCTTC
TRBJ2-1,many,TRBV4-1,-,CASSQELGGGSYNEQFF,TGCGCCAGCAGCCAAGAGCTCGGCGGTGGATCCTACAATGAGCAGTTCTTC
TRBJ2-1,-,TRBV2,-,CASRRDLSSCDEQFF,TGTGCCAGCAGAAGGGACTTGAGCTCCTGCGATGAGCAGTTCTTC
TRBJ2-6,many,TRBV28,-,CASSQGAYSGANVLTF,TGTGCCAGCAGCCAGGGCGCTTATTCTGGGGCCAACGTCCTGACTTTC
TRBJ1-1,medium-sized,TRBV20-1,-,CSAKLPEDTEAFF,TGCAGTGCTAAACTGCCAGAAGACACTGAAGCTTTCTTT
TRBJ1-1,many,TRBV5-4,-,CASSDGFLEAFF,TGTGCCAGCAGCGACGGGTTTCTTGAAGCTTTCTTT
TRBJ1-2,many,TRBV5-1,-,CASSSEANYGYTF,TGCGCCAGCAGCTCGGAAGCTAACTATGGCTACACCTTC
TRBJ2-7,medium-sized,TRBV6-1,TRBD1,CASSSTGGSYEQYF,TGTGCCAGCAGTTCAACAGGGGGCTCCTACGAGCAGTACTTC
TRBJ2-3,many,TRBV9,TRBD2,CASSPLGGGLSTDTQYF,TGTGCCAGCAGCCCCCTCGGGGGGGGCCTTAGCACAGATACGCAGTATTTT
TRBJ1-1,medium-sized,TRBV7-6,TRBD1,CASSPGGLTEAFF,TGTGCCAGCAGCCCAGGGGGATTAACTGAAGCTTTCTTT
TRBJ2-7,few,TRBV7-9,-,CASREAGSSYEQYF,TGTGCCAGCAGGGAGGCGGGCAGCTCCTACGAGCAGTACTTC
TRBJ1-1,many,TRBV5-1,-,CASSLEGGMNTEAFF,TGCGCCAGCAGCTTGGAGGGGGGGATGAACACTGAAGCTTTCTTT
TRBJ1-5,-,TRBV20-1,-,CSAHDRGSQPQHF,TGCAGTGCTCATGACAGAGGCAGTCAGCCCCAGCATTTT
TRBJ1-6,-,TRBV4-2,-,CASNQDSAYNSPLHF,TGTGCCAGCAACCAGGACAGCGCCTATAATTCACCCCTCCACTTT
TRBJ2-3,medium-sized,TRBV7-6,-,CASSPDTNTDTQYF,TGTGCCAGCAGTCCGGACACCAACACAGATACGCAGTATTTT
TRBJ2-3,many,TRBV12-3/TRBV12-4,-,CASSLGQLTDTQYF,TGTGCCAGCAGTTTGGGGCAGCTCACAGATACGCAGTATTTT
TRBJ1-4,medium-sized,TRBV27,-,CASSPSGLWGSEKLFF,TGTGCCAGCAGTCCATCAGGGTTGTGGGGGTCCGAAAAACTGTTTTTT
TRBJ1-3,many,TRBV11-2,-,CASSPDLSTGNTIYF,TGTGCCAGCAGCCCCGACCTGAGTACAGGAAACACCATATATTTT
TRBJ1-2,many,TRBV25-1,TRBD1,CASSEQGARGYTF,TGTGCCAGCAGTGAACAGGGGGCGAGGGGCTACACCTTC
TRBJ2-1,many,TRBV4-1,-,CASSQDTRGDEQFF,TGCGCCAGCAGCCAAGATACCCGCGGCGATGAGCAGTTCTTC
TRBJ2-3,many,TRBV20-1,-,CSARPPKGEGPQYF,TGCAGTGCTAGACCACCAAAGGGGGAGGGTCCGCAGTATTTT
TRBJ1-2,many,TRBV27,-,CASSPRGAANYGYTF,TGTGCCAGCAGTCCGAGGGGGGCAGCTAACTATGGCTACACCTTC
TRBJ2-3,many,TRBV12-3/TRBV12-4,-,CASSPPFGEETDTQYF,TGTGCCAGCAGTCCCCCCTTCGGGGAGGAGACAGATACGCAGTATTTT
TRBJ2-5,many,TRBV12-3/TRBV12-4,-,CASSLSHGGQETQYF,TGTGCCAGCAGTCTGAGCCATGGCGGCCAAGAGACCCAGTACTTC
TRBJ2-7,many,TRBV28,-,CASSSPFVEQYF,TGTGCCAGCAGTTCCCCTTTTGTCGAGCAGTACTTC
TRBJ2-3,many,TRBV7-9,-,CASSFTGSDTQYF,TGTGCCAGCAGCTTCACAGGGTCAGATACGCAGTATTTT
TRBJ1-1,many,TRBV7-9,-,CASSLAIVAFF,TGTGCCAGCAGCTTAGCGATAGTAGCTTTCTTT
TRBJ2-5,many,TRBV11-2,-,CASRQGETQYF,TGTGCCAGCAGACAAGGAGAGACCCAGTACTTC
TRBJ2-7,-,TRBV30,TRBD1,CAFGQGPYEQYF,TGTGCCTTTGGACAGGGACCGTACGAGCAGTACTTC
TRBJ2-1,many,TRBV19,-,CASSIVVGAYNEQFF,TGTGCCAGTAGTATAGTGGTAGGCGCCTACAATGAGCAGTTCTTC
TRBJ1-1,many,TRBV29-1,-,CSVVDTMNTEAFF,TGCAGCGTTGTCGACACGATGAACACTGAAGCTTTCTTT
TRBJ2-5,many,TRBV30,TRBD1,CAWSWTGKETQYF,TGTGCCTGGAGCTGGACAGGGAAAGAGACCCAGTACTTC
TRBJ2-1,-,TRBV7-6,TRBD1,CASSPTGGLYNEQFF,TGTGCCAGCAGCCCGACAGGGGGCCTTTACAATGAGCAGTTCTTC
TRBJ1-2,many,TRBV29-1,-,CSVGGRGVDTF,TGCAGCGTTGGGGGGAGAGGGGTCGACACCTTC
TRBJ1-6,many,TRBV20-1,TRBD1,CSARSPGGNSPLHF,TGCAGTGCCAGATCTCCAGGGGGCAATTCACCCCTCCACTTT
TRBJ1-1,many,TRBV20-1,-,CSAHGGAGRDTEAFF,TGCAGTGCCCACGGGGGCGCAGGGAGGGACACTGAAGCTTTCTTT
TRBJ2-1,-,TRBV28,TRBD2,CASTPLASYSSYEQFF,TGTGCCAGCACCCCACTAGCGTCCTACTCTTCCTATGAGCAGTTCTTC
TRBJ1-1,many,TRBV10-3,-,CATRGRADTEAFF,TGTGCCACCAGGGGAAGGGCGGACACTGAAGCTTTCTTT
TRBJ1-1,-,TRBV5-4,-,CASSPAGDTKNTEAFF,TGTGCCAGCAGCCCAGCCGGAGACACAAAGAACACTGAAGCTTTCTTT
TRBJ1-2,medium-sized,TRBV27,-,CASSYRGDYGYTF,TGTGCCAGCAGTTATAGGGGGGACTATGGCTACACCTTC
TRBJ2-7,many,TRBV20-1,TRBD2,CSVEPGTSGSSEQYF,TGCAGTGTCGAACCCGGGACTAGCGGGAGTAGCGAGCAGTACTTC
TRBJ1-5,many,TRBV19,-,CASSIHEGRNQPQHF,TGTGCCAGTAGTATCCATGAGGGAAGAAATCAGCCCCAGCATTTT
TRBJ1-1,medium-sized,TRBV2,TRBD1,CASRGQQTMNTEAFF,TGTGCCAGCAGGGGACAGCAGACGATGAACACTGAAGCTTTCTTT
TRBJ2-7,many,TRBV6-6,-,CASSYGSIYEQYF,TGTGCCAGCAGTTACGGGTCAATCTACGAGCAGTACTTC
TRBJ1-1,many,TRBV2,-,CASGPRNTEAFF,TGTGCCAGCGGCCCGCGGAACACTGAAGCTTTCTTT
TRBJ1-1,many,TRBV27,TRBD1,CASRDRDRGPNTEAFF,TGTGCCAGCAGAGATAGGGACAGGGGGCCGAACACTGAAGCTTTCTTT
TRBJ1-1,many,TRBV18,-,CASSPRVDFVTEAFF,TGTGCCAGCTCACCTAGGGTAGATTTTGTCACTGAAGCTTTCTTT
TRBJ2-7,few,TRBV29-1,-,CSVGTGGNYEQYF,TGCAGCGTTGGAACAGGAGGGAACTACGAGCAGTACTTC
TRBJ1-5,-,TRBV4-1,-,CASSHPGRTGFGGFWVSKPQHF,TGCGCCAGCAGCCATCCCGGTCGTACAGGGTTCGGGGGCTTTTGGGTTTCGAAGCCCCAGCATTTT